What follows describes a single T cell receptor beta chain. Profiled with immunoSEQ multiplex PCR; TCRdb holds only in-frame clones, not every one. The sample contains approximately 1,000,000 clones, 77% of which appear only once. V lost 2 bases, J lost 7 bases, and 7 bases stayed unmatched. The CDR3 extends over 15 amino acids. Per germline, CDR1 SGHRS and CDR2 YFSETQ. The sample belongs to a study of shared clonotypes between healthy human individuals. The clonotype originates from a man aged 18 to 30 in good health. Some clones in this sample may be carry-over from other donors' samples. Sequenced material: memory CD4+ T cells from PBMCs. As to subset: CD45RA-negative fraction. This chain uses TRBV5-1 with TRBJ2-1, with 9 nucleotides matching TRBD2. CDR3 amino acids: CASSLLAGAGNEQFF. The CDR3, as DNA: TGCGCCAGCAGCTTATTAGCGGGAGCTGGGAATGAGCAGTTCTTC.